This is a list of T cell receptor beta chains from one sample in a study of STAT5B mutations in CD4+ large granular lymphocyte leukemia. Assay used: immunoSEQ multiplex PCR; TCRdb lists only in-frame clones, some missing. Among roughly 30,000 clones listed, roughly four fifths were seen once. Sequencing used CD4+ T cells from blood buffy coats. The receptors come from a human donor in good health. Each CDR3 is given with its conserved first and last residue. The D gene is left open where the match is weak. Expanded clones get a size class; other rows say once, few or many, or leave the size out.

V gene,J gene,clone size,D gene,CDR3 DNA,CDR3 protein
TRBV7-9,TRBJ2-2,-,-,TGTGCCAGCAGCTTCACCCGACCGGGCACCGGGGAGCTGTTTTTT,CASSFTRPGTGELFF
TRBV30,TRBJ2-7,-,-,TGTGCCTGGAGTATTGGTGAAGGGCAGTACTTC,CAWSIGEGQYF
TRBV11-2,TRBJ2-3,-,-,TGTGCCAGCACATCGGCGGGGCGGGGTCCAGATACGCAGTATTTT,CASTSAGRGPDTQYF
TRBV5-1,TRBJ1-1,once,TRBD1,TGCGCCAGCAGCTGGGGACAGGGCAAGAACACTGAAGCTTTCTTT,CASSWGQGKNTEAFF
TRBV21-1,TRBJ1-3,once,-,TGTGCCAGCAGCCCCACGCCCGGAGCCGGGAGCTCTGGAAACACCATATATTTT,CASSPTPGAGSSGNTIYF
TRBV7-2,TRBJ1-3,-,-,TGTGCCAGCAGCTCCCTCGACAGCTCTGGAAACACCATATATTTT,CASSSLDSSGNTIYF
TRBV6-6,TRBJ2-7,-,TRBD1,TGTGCCAGCAGTTACTCGGGGACAGGGGGGTCCTACGAGCAGTACTTC,CASSYSGTGGSYEQYF
TRBV4-1,TRBJ1-3,-,-,TGCGCCTCCCGAGACAGGGGAAACACCATATATTTT,CASRDRGNTIYF
TRBV29-1,TRBJ1-1,-,-,TGCAGCTCCCGGGCACACTCGGGGAACACTGAAGCTTTCTTT,CSSRAHSGNTEAFF
TRBV5-1,TRBJ2-5,-,TRBD2,TGCGCCAGCAGCTCTTGGGCGGGAGGGCAAGAGACCCAGTACTTC,CASSSWAGGQETQYF
TRBV30,TRBJ2-5,-,TRBD1,TGTGCCTGGGGGACAGGGCTCCAAGAGACCCAGTACTTC,CAWGTGLQETQYF
TRBV6-1,TRBJ2-7,once,-,TGTGCCAGCAGGGGAGCAGTCATCTCCTACGAGCAGTACTTC,CASRGAVISYEQYF
TRBV7-2,TRBJ1-5,few,-,TGTGCCAGCAGCTCACAGACAGGCCTCGTAGGGGCCCAGCATTTT,CASSSQTGLVGAQHF
TRBV19,TRBJ1-6,-,-,TGTGCCAGTAGACCCCCTCCGGGACGTATAACACCCTATAATTCACCCCTCCACTTT,CASRPPPGRITPYNSPLHF
TRBV6-5,TRBJ2-5,-,TRBD1,TGTGCCAGCACAGGGGGCGCGAAGGAGACCCAGTACTTC,CASTGGAKETQYF
TRBV2,TRBJ1-5,-,TRBD1,TGTGCCAGCAGGGCCGGGACAGGGGACAATCAGCCCCAGCATTTT,CASRAGTGDNQPQHF
TRBV30,TRBJ1-2,few,-,TGTGCCTGGAGTGAGGCGGGAGGCTACACCTTC,CAWSEAGGYTF
TRBV19,TRBJ1-1,-,TRBD1,TGTGCCAGTAGTGTACAGGGGGCGGCCACTGAAGCTTTCTTT,CASSVQGAATEAFF
TRBV19,TRBJ1-1,-,-,TGTGCCACCGACATGAAACGGGGTTCTATCGCCTCCACTGAAGCTTTCTTT,CATDMKRGSIASTEAFF
TRBV15,TRBJ1-2,-,-,TGTGCCACCAGCAGAGCCGGGGGCGGCAACTATGGCTACACCTTC,CATSRAGGGNYGYTF
TRBV30,TRBJ1-5,-,TRBD1,TGTGCCTGGAGTGTAGATCCAGGGGGTCAGCCCCAGCATTTT,CAWSVDPGGQPQHF
TRBV11-2,TRBJ1-4,once,-,TGTGCCAGCAGCTTAGGCTCGCGGATTTCTAATGAAAAACTGTTTTTT,CASSLGSRISNEKLFF
TRBV6-4,TRBJ1-2,-,-,TGTGCCAGCAGTGATATATTCGGCTATGGCTACACCTTC,CASSDIFGYGYTF
TRBV5-1,TRBJ2-6,-,-,TGCGCCAGCAGCCAGGGTCCGCTCTCTGGGGCCAACGTCCTGACTTTC,CASSQGPLSGANVLTF
TRBV14,TRBJ2-7,-,TRBD1,TGTGCCAGCAGCCCCATCGGGACAGCGAAATCTGAGATCGAGCAGTACTTC,CASSPIGTAKSEIEQYF
TRBV5-1,TRBJ2-3,once,-,TGCGCCAGCAGCTTGGCCCGAGACAGTACGCAGTATTTT,CASSLARDSTQYF
TRBV30,TRBJ1-1,-,-,TGTGCCTGGAGTGTAGGTTCAAACACTGAAGCTTTCTTT,CAWSVGSNTEAFF
TRBV9,TRBJ1-1,-,-,TGTGCCAGCAGCGTAGGGGTGGGAACCACTGAAGCTTTCTTT,CASSVGVGTTEAFF
TRBV30,TRBJ1-1,-,-,TGTGCCTGGAGTCTCGGCAGCCTGAACACTGAAGCTTTCTTT,CAWSLGSLNTEAFF
TRBV5-4,TRBJ1-1,few,TRBD1,TGTGCCAGCAGCTTGGCAGGGGGTGAGGCTTTCTTT,CASSLAGGEAFF
TRBV7-9,TRBJ2-1,-,-,TGTGCCAGCAGCTTAAGGTCAGGGGCATACAATGAGCAGTTCTTC,CASSLRSGAYNEQFF
TRBV6-6,TRBJ2-4,-,-,TGTGCCGGGATGTTGGGTCCCGGGGGCATTCAGTACTTC,CAGMLGPGGIQYF
TRBV30,TRBJ1-2,-,TRBD1,TGTGCCTGGAGTGTAGGGACAGTCACGAACTATGGCTACACCTTC,CAWSVGTVTNYGYTF
TRBV5-4,TRBJ1-2,-,TRBD1,TGTGCCAGCAGTCCAACCCCCGACAGGGGGCGCAACTATGGCTACACCTTC,CASSPTPDRGRNYGYTF
TRBV5-4,TRBJ2-7,-,-,TGTGCCAGCAGCGTGGGGGACTACGAGCAGTACTTC,CASSVGDYEQYF
TRBV30,TRBJ2-3,-,-,TGTGCCTCCGCAGGGGACTACACAGATACGCAGTATTTT,CASAGDYTDTQYF
TRBV7-8,TRBJ1-5,-,TRBD1,TGTGCCAGCAGCTTAACAGGGGGTAGCAATCAGCCCCAGCATTTT,CASSLTGGSNQPQHF